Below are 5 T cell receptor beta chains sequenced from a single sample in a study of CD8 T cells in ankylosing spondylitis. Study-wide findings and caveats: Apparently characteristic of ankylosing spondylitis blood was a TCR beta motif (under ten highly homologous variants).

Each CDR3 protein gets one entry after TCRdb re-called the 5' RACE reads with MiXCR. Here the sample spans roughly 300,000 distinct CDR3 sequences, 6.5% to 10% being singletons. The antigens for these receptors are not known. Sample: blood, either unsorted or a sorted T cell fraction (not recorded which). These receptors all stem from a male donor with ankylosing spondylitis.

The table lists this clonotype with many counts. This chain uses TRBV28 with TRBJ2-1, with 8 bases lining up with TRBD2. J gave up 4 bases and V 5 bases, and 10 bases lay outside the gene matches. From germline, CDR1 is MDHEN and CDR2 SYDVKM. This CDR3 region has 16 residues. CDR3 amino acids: CASSAREDPRYNEQFF. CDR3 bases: TGTGCCAGCAGTGCGCGGGAGGACCCCAGGTACAATGAGCAGTTCTTC.

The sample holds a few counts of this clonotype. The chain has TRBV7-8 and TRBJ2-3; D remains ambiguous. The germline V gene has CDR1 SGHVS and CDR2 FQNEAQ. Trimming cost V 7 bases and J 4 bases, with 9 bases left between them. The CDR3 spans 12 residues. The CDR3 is CASKGAADTQYF. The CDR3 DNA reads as TGTGCCAGCAAAGGAGCTGCAGATACGCAGTATTTT.

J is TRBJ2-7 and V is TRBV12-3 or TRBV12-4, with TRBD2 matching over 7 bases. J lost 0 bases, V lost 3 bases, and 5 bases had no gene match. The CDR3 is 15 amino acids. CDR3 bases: TGTGCCAGCAGTTTTAAGGCTAGCGGCTCCTACGAGCAGTACTTC. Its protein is CASSFKASGSYEQYF.

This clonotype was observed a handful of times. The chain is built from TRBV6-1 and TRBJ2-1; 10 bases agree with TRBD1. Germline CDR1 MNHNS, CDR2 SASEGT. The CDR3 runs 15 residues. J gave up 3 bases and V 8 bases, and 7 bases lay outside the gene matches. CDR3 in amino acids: CASGQGGARYNEQFF. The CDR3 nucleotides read TGTGCCAGCGGACAGGGGGGAGCTCGCTACAATGAGCAGTTCTTC.

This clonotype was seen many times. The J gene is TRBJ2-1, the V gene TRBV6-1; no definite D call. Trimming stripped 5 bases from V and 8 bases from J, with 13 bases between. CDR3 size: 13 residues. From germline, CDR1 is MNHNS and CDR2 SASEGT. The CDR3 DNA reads TGTGCCAGCAGTAAGGGTAGATCCGATGAGCAGTTCTTC. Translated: CASSKGRSDEQFF.